This entry describes one TCR beta chain. In germline, CDR1 is SGHKS, CDR2 YYEKEE (reference sequence). The V end lost 0 bases, the J end lost 5 bases, and 11 bases lay between the germline ends. The CDR3 extends over 15 amino acids. This sample was taken from a study of blood T cell repertoires in COVID-19. Study overall: T cells, B-cell-depleted T cells, or PBMCs provided the cDNA or gDNA that served as material.

As originally analysed: Reference gene primer amplification gave estimated nucleated cell counts. Method: immunoSEQ multiplex PCR; TCRdb's copy keeps in-frame clones and lacks some. V, J and clone size reflect that table, while D and trimming were determined from the DNA. Here the sample spans roughly 230,000 clones, around 83% being singletons. This chain uses TRBV5-5 with TRBJ2-2, with a weak D call TRBD1 (5 bases). The receptor was isolated from a woman in her 50s who had been exposed to COVID-19. Material for sequencing was PBMCs or T cells enriched from blood (not recorded which). CDR3 sequence (DNA): TGTGCCAGCAGCTTGGGACCAGGGAATACCGGGGAGCTGTTTTTT. Residues: CASSLGPGNTGELFF.